The 5 T cell receptor beta chains below come from one sample, sequenced in a study of shared clonotypes between healthy human individuals. Here immunoSEQ multiplex PCR was the method, and the copy in TCRdb shows in-frame clones only, minus some. The data hold 950,000 to 1,300,000 clones, with about 70% observed a single time. The material sequenced was memory CD4+ T cells sorted from blood. Described subset: CD45RA-negative fraction. Every receptor here comes from a man younger than 30 in good health.

This chain links TRBV27 with TRBJ2-7; 7 bases are a match to TRBD2. V lost 11 bases to trimming and J lost 7 bases; unmatched junction nucleotides: 17. Germline V gene sequence: CDR1 MNHEY, CDR2 SMNVEV (reference sequence). The CDR3 runs 14 residues. The CDR3 protein is CAPGVGEGSREQYF. Written as DNA, the CDR3 is TGTGCCCCTGGGGTGGGGGAGGGCTCCAGGGAGCAGTACTTC.

The gene calls are TRBV10-3 and TRBJ1-2; unclear D gene. This CDR3 is 15 amino acids long. In germline, CDR1 is ENHRY, CDR2 SYGVKD. V was trimmed by 2 bases and J by 5 bases, leaving 15 bases between them. CDR3 DNA: TGTGCCATCAGTGAGAAGGGCTTAGATAAGTATGGCTACACCTTC. This encodes CAISEKGLDKYGYTF.

This chain connects TRBV4-3 to TRBJ2-1; D uncertain. The CDR3 length is 13 residues. Germline V CDR1 and CDR2: LGHNA, YSLEER. V lost 0 bases and J lost 7, with 7 bases in between. CDR3 DNA: TGCGCCAGCAGCCAAGAGGTTAAGAATGAGCAGTTCTTC. It is translated as CASSQEVKNEQFF.

The chain is built from TRBV5-1 and TRBJ1-1; no reliable D call. CDR3 length: 13 residues. Per the germline V gene, CDR1 is SGHRS and CDR2 is YFSETQ. Trimming stripped 7 bases from V and 1 base from J, with 11 bases between. The CDR3 coding sequence is TGCGCCAGCTCTGACCTAACGAACACTGAAGCTTTCTTT. Translation: CASSDLTNTEAFF.

This clone was observed once. The chain couples TRBV6-5 to TRBJ2-5; D is possibly TRBD1 or TRBD2 (5 bases each). The germline V gene encodes CDR1 MNHEY and CDR2 SVGAGI. The CDR3 totals 12 residues. V lost 6 bases, J lost 6 bases, and 11 bases lay in between. The CDR3 nucleotides read TGTGCCAGCAGCCGTTGGGGACAGACCCAGTACTTC. As protein: CASSRWGQTQYF.